This record covers a single T cell receptor beta chain. Its antigen is currently unknown. These data belong to a study of T cell responses to AZD1222 COVID-19 vaccine. Whole-study findings and limits: Donors, mostly white British, included more females; clonal diversity was possibly underestimated. A reported finding is that nearly half of spike-specific TCRs target unmutated variant regions. AZD1222 recipients seropositive at baseline numbered only five to seven. The CD4 TCRs associated with vaccination extended across spike and predominated at 160-218 and 743-854.

CDR1 and CDR2 from the germline V gene are MNHEY and SVGEGT. CDR3 length equals 13 residues. V was shortened by 2 bases and J by 5 bases, with 10 bases between the two germline ends. The method was immunoSEQ multiplex PCR; TCRdb's version includes in-frame clones alone and lacks a portion of them. The table records approximately 130,000 clones, over 85% of them present only once. This specimen was peripheral blood, taken on day 0 of AZD1222 vaccination. This sequence was found in an adult in good health. The V call is TRBV6-2 or TRBV6-3, the J call TRBJ2-7; possible D gene TRBD2, 5 bases. The CDR3 sequence is CASSYLLVHEQYF. The DNA of the CDR3 is TGTGCCAGCAGTTACCTACTAGTCCACGAGCAGTACTTC.